These 2 T cell receptor beta chains came from one sample sequenced in a study of cytomegalovirus exposure and HLA in healthy donors. Vbeta (60) and Jbeta (13) primers were used in the PCR. TCRdb's table, derived via immunoSEQ multiplex PCR, lists solely in-frame clones and lacks some. This sample has around 110,000 clones, with about 70% found just once. The specimen sequenced was PBMCs. The receptor source for this set is a man in his thirties or forties in good health and CMV-seropositive.

In regard to this clone: This CDR3 is also generated by other DNA sequences in the sample. The rearrangement uses TRBV4-1 and TRBJ1-6; 7 bases line up with TRBD1. Germline-derived CDR1 and CDR2 are MGHRA and YSYEKL. V was clipped by 0 bases and J by 7 bases; unmatched bases: 3. The CDR3 is 15 residues long. The CDR3: CASSQEGQANSPLHF. Here the CDR3 DNA reads TGCGCCAGCAGCCAAGAAGGACAGGCCAATTCACCCCTCCACTTT.

The J gene is TRBJ1-1, the V gene TRBV5-6; no clear D gene. CDR1 is SGHDT, CDR2 YYEEEE, per germline. The CDR3 has 13 residues. V was pared by 0 bases and J by 3 bases, with 6 bases between. The CDR3 DNA reads TGTGCCAGCAGCTTGGACCGAGACACTGAAGCTTTCTTT. Residues: CASSLDRDTEAFF. The entire variable domain, with the rest obtained from reference TRBV5-6 and TRBJ1-1, is as follows: DAGVTQSPTHLIKTRGQQVTLRCSPKSGHDTVSWYQQALGQGPQFIFQYYEEEERQRGNFPDRFSGHQFPNYSSELNVNALLLGDSALYLCASSLDRDTEAFFGQGTRLTVV.